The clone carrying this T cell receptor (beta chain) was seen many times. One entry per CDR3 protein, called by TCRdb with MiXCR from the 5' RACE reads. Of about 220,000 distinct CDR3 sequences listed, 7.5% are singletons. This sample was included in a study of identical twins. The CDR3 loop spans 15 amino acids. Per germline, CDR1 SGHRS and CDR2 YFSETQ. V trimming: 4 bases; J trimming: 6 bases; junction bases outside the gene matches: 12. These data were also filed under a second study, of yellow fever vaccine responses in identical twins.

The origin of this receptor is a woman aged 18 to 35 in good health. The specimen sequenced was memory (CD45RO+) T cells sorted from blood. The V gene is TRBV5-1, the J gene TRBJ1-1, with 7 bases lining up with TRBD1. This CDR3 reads CASSKDPGGLAEAFF. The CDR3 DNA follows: TGCGCCAGCAGCAAGGACCCAGGGGGTTTGGCTGAAGCTTTCTTT.